The 6 T cell receptor beta chains below were found in one sample sequenced in a study of monozygotic twins with inflammatory bowel disease. TCRdb reworked the 5' RACE reads into one entry per CDR3 protein, no DNA. The sample holds approximately 330,000 distinct CDR3 sequences. Specimen: blood. These receptors were taken from a human donor with ulcerative colitis or Crohn's disease, or a healthy co-twin of an affected twin (not recorded which).

The rearrangement links TRBV4-3 to TRBJ2-2; TCRdb reports TRBD1, a call that lacks DNA to check it against. Germline values: CDR1 LGHNA, CDR2 YSLEER. The CDR3 sequence is 14 residues long. CDR3 residues: CASSQNQGSGQLFF.

This chain connects TRBV29-1 to TRBJ2-2. CDR3 size: 13 residues. Germline CDR1 is SQVTM and CDR2 is ANQGSEA. CDR3: CSVAEPNTGELFF.

This chain links TRBV6-2 or TRBV6-3 with TRBJ1-5; TCRdb reports TRBD1, a call that lacks DNA to check it against. The germline V gene encodes CDR1 MNHEY and CDR2 SVGEGT. CDR3 length equals 15 residues. This CDR3 reads CASSYFTGGNQPQHF.

This chain links TRBV18 with TRBJ2-1; TCRdb designates TRBD2, a call that cannot be tested without DNA. The germline gives CDR1 KGHSH, CDR2 LQKENI. The CDR3 extends over 17 amino acids. Here the CDR3 reads CASSPYGRGPSGDEQFF. The variable domain in full, with the rest retrieved from reference TRBV18 and TRBJ2-1, is NAGVMQNPRHLVRRRGQEARLRCSPMKGHSHVYWYRQLPEEGLKFMVYLQKENIIDESGMPKERFSAEFPKEGPSILRIQQVVRGDSAAYFCASSPYGRGPSGDEQFFGPGTRLTVL.

The chain uses TRBV20-1 and TRBJ2-7; TCRdb gives TRBD1 as the D gene, but with no DNA this cannot be confirmed. The CDR3 loop spans 15 amino acids. Per the germline V gene, CDR1 is DFQATT and CDR2 is SNEGSKA (reference sequence). CDR3 sequence reads: CSAPTKTGSSYEQYF.

The chain is built from TRBV20-1 and TRBJ2-1; TCRdb selects TRBD2, and the lack of DNA leaves this call unchecked. The CDR3 contains 15 residues. Looked up from germline, CDR1 is DFQATT and CDR2 is SNEGSKA (reference sequence). CDR3 region: CSARGRLAGLNEQFF.